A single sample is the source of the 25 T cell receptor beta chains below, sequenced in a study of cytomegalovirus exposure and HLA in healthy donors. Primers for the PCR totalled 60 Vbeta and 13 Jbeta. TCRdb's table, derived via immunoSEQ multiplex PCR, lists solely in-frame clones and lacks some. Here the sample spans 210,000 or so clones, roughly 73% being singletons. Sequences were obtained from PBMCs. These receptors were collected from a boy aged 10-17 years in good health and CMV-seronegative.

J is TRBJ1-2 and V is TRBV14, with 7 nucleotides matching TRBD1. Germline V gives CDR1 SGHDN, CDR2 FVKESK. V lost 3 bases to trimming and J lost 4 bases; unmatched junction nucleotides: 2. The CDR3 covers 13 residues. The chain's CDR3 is CASSHHRGYGYTF. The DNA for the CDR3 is TGTGCCAGCAGCCATCACAGGGGCTATGGCTACACCTTC.

CDR3: CASSYDRGYSPLHF. In nucleotides, the CDR3 is TGTGCCAGCAGTTACGACAGGGGCTATTCACCCCTCCACTTT. The chain carries TRBV6-5 and TRBJ1-6; 8 bases match TRBD1. CDR3 length: 14 amino acids. In germline, CDR1 is MNHEY, CDR2 SVGAGI. J gave up 8 bases and V 2 bases, and 2 bases lay outside the gene matches.

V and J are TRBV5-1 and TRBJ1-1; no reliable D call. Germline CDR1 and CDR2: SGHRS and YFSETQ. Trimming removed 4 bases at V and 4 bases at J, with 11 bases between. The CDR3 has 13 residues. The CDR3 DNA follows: TGCGCCAGCAGCCTATACCGGTCCACTGAAGCTTTCTTT. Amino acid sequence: CASSLYRSTEAFF.

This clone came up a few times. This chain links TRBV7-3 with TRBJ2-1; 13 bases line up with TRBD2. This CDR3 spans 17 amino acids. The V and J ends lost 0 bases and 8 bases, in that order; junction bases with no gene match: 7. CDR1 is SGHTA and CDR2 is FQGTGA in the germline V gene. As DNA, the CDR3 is TGTGCCAGCAGCTTAACGGGTGGGACTAGCGGGGTTCATGAGCAGTTCTTC. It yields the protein CASSLTGGTSGVHEQFF.

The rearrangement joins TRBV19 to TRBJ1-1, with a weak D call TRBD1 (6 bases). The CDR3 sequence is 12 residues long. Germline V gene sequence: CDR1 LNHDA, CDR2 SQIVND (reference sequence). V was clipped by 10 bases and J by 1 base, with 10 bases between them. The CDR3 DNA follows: TGTGCCACTCGGACAGCGAACACTGAAGCTTTCTTT. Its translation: CATRTANTEAFF.

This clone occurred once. The CDR3: CASSSGRTDTQYF. DNA for the CDR3: TGCGCCAGCTCCAGCGGGAGAACAGATACGCAGTATTTT. The genes are TRBV10-2 and TRBJ2-3, with 8 bases matching TRBD2. The CDR3 consists of 13 residues. V dropped 8 bases and J dropped 3; count of bases not matched to a gene: 4. CDR1 WSHSY and CDR2 SAAADI come from the germline V gene.

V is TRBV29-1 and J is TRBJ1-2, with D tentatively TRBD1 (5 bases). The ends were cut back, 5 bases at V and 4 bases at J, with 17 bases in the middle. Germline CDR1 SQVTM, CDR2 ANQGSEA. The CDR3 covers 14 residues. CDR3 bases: TGCAGCGTTTTGAAGGCCTCGGGGGGCTATGGCTACACCTTC. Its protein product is CSVLKASGGYGYTF. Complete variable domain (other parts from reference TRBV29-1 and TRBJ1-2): SAVISQKPSRDICQRGTSLTIQCQVDSQVTMMFWYRQQPGQSLTLIATANQGSEATYESGFVIDKFPISRPNLTFSTLTVSNMSPEDSSIYLCSVLKASGGYGYTFGSGTRLTVV.

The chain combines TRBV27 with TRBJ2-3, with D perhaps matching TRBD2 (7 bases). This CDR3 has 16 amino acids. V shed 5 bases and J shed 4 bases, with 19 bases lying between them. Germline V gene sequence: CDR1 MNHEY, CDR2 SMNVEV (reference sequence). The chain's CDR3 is CASSLRGGALPDTQYF. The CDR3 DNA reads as TGTGCCAGCAGTCTAAGGGGGGGGGCCTTACCAGATACGCAGTATTTT.

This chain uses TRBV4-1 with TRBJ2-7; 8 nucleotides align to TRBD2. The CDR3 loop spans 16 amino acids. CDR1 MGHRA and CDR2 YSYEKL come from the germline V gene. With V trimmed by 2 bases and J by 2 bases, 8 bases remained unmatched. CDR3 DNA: TGCGCCAGCAGCCAACTCTGGAGCGGGGGACCCTACGAGCAGTACTTC. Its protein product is CASSQLWSGGPYEQYF.

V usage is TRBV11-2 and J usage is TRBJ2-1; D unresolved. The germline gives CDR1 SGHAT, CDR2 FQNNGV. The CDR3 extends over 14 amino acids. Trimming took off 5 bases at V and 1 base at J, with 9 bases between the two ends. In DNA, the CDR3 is TGTGCCAGCAGCCTGTCAGGTTCCTACAATGAGCAGTTCTTC. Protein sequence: CASSLSGSYNEQFF.

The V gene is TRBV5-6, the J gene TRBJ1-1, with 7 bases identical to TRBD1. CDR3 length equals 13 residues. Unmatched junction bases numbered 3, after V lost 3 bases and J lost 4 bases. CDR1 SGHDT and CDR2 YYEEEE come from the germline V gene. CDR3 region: CASSWYRGTEAFF. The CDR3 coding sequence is TGTGCCAGCAGCTGGTACAGGGGCACTGAAGCTTTCTTT.

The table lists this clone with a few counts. The DNA for the CDR3 is TGTGCCAGCAGCTTGGATTTGGCCGCAGGCGAGCAGTACTTC. Translating gives CASSLDLAAGEQYF. The chain carries TRBV5-4 and TRBJ2-7; D is uncertain. The germline V gene has CDR1 SGHNT and CDR2 YYREEE (reference sequence). The CDR3 has 14 residues. Between the trimmed V and J ends, which lost 0 bases and 6 bases, there was a span of 13 bases.

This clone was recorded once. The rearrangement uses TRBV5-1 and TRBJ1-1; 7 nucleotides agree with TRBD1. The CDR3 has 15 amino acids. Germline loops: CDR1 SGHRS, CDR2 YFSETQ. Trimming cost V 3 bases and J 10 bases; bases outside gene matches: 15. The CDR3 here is CASSSMEGSGTAAFF. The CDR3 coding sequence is TGCGCCAGCAGCTCAATGGAAGGCTCCGGGACAGCAGCTTTCTTT.

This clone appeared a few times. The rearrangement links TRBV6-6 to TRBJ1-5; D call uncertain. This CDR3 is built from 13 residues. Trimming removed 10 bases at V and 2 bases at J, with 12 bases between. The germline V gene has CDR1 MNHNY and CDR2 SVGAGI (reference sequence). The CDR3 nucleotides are TGTGCCACCCGCCTGAGAGGCAATCAGCCCCAGCATTTT. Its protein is CATRLRGNQPQHF.

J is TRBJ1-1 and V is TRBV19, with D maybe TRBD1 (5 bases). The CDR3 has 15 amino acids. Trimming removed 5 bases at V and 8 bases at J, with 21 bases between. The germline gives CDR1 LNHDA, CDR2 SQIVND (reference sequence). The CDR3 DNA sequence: TGTGCCAGTAGTTTGGACACCCCTACTAAGGACGAAGCTTTCTTT. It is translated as CASSLDTPTKDEAFF.

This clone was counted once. The CDR3 DNA is TGCGCCAGCAGCCAAGATCCTGGACTCGACACGCAGTATTTT. Translated: CASSQDPGLDTQYF. The V call is TRBV4-1, the J call TRBJ2-3, with D possibly TRBD2 on 5 matching bases. V shed 0 bases and J shed 9 bases, with 13 bases lying between them. The CDR3 runs to 14 residues. Germline V gene sequence: CDR1 MGHRA, CDR2 YSYEKL.

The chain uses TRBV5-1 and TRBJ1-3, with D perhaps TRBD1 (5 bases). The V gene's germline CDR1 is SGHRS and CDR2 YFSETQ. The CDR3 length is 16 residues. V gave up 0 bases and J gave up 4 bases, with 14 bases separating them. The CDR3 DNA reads TGCGCCAGCAGCTTGGATGAGACAGAAGCCGGAAACACCATATATTTT. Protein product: CASSLDETEAGNTIYF.

CDR3 sequence reads: CASSPTGQGEAFF. The CDR3 nucleotides are TGTGCCAGCAGCCCGACAGGGCAAGGCGAAGCTTTCTTT. V gene TRBV11-1 combines with J gene TRBJ1-1; 7 nucleotides agree with TRBD1. Germline CDR1 is SGHAT and CDR2 is FQDESV (reference sequence). After removal of 5 bases from V and 8 bases from J, the junction contained 8 bases not matched to a gene. There are 13 residues in the CDR3.

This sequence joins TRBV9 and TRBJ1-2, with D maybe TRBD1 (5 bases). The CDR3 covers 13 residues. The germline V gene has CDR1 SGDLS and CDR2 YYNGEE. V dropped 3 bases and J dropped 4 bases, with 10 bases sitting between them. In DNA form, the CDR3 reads TGTGCCAGCAGCGCTAGACAGACCTATGGCTACACCTTC. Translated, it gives CASSARQTYGYTF.

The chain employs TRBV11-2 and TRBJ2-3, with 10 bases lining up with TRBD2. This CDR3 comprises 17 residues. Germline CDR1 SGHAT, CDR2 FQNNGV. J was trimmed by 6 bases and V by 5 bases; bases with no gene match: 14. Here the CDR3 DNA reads TGTGCCAGCAGCACGAGGGTGAATAGCGGGGGGAGCGATACGCAGTATTTT. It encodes CASSTRVNSGGSDTQYF.

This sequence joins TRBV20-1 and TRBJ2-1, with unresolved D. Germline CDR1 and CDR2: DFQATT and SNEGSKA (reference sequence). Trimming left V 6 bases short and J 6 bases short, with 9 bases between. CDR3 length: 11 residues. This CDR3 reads CSATVPNEQFF. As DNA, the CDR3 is TGCAGTGCCACTGTCCCCAATGAGCAGTTCTTC.

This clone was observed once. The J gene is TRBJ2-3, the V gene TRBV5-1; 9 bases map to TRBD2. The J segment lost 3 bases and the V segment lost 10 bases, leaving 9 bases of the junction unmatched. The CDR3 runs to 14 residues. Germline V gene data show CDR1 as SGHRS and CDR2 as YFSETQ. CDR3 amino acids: CAWSERGATDTQYF. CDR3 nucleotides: TGCGCCTGGAGTGAGCGGGGGGCTACAGATACGCAGTATTTT.

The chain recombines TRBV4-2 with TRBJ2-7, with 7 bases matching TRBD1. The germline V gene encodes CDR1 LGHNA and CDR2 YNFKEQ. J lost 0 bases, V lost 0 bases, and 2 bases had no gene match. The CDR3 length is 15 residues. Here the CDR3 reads CASSQETGNSYEQYF. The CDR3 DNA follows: TGTGCCAGCAGCCAAGAGACAGGGAACTCCTACGAGCAGTACTTC.

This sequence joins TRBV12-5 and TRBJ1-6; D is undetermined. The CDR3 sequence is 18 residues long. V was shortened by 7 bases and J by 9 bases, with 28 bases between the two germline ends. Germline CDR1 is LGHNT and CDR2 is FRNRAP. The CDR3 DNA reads TGTGCTAGTGCCACCCGGCTGGGTCCGGGAGTGAGTGGTTCACCCCTCCACTTT. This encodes CASATRLGPGVSGSPLHF.

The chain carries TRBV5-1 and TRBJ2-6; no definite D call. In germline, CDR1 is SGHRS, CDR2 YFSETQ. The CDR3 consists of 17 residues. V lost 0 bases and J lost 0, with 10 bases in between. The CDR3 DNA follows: TGCGCCAGCAGCTTGGTTAGCCGTACCTCTGGGGCCAACGTCCTGACTTTC. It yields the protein CASSLVSRTSGANVLTF.